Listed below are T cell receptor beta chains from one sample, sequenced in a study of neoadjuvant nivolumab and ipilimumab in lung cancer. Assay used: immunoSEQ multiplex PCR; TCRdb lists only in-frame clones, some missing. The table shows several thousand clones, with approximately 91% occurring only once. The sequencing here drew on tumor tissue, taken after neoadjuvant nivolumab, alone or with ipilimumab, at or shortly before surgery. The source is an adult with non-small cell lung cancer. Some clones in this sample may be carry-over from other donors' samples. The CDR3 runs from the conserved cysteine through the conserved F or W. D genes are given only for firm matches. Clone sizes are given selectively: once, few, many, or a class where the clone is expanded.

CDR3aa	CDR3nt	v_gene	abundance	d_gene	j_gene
CASSGSPQEQYF	TGTGCCAGCAGTGGATCTCCTCAGGAGCAGTACTTC	TRBV25-1	.	.	TRBJ2-7
CASRGTARANVLTF	TGTGCCAGCAGAGGGACGGCACGGGCCAACGTCCTGACTTTC	TRBV27	.	.	TRBJ2-6
CASSPVRVGETQYF	TGTGCCAGCAGCCCCGTAAGGGTGGGTGAGACCCAGTACTTC	TRBV7-6	.	.	TRBJ2-5
CASSLRLGESGELFF	TGTGCCAGCAGCCTCCGACTGGGGGAGAGCGGGGAGCTGTTTTTT	TRBV7-8	.	.	TRBJ2-2
CASSSLGVPGPVPRNTIYF	TGTGCCAGCAGCTCCCTTGGAGTACCGGGACCCGTCCCCCGAAACACCATATATTTT	TRBV7-8	.	.	TRBJ1-3
CAWSSPGLAGALEYF	TGTGCCTGGAGTTCTCCGGGACTAGCGGGGGCTCTGGAGTATTTT	TRBV30	.	TRBD2	TRBJ2-3
CASSLDLTGLRGYTF	TGTGCCAGCAGTCTCGACTTGACAGGGTTGCGGGGCTACACCTTC	TRBV6-1	.	TRBD1	TRBJ1-2
CASSPTSGRGTGELFF	TGCGCCAGCAGCCCGACTAGCGGGAGAGGGACCGGGGAGCTGTTTTTT	TRBV5-1	.	TRBD2	TRBJ2-2
CASSPRQAGSGANVLTF	TGTGCCAGCTCACCAAGGCAGGCTGGCTCTGGGGCCAACGTCCTGACTTTC	TRBV18	.	.	TRBJ2-6
CASSVGRRSQETQYF	TGTGCCAGCAGCGTAGGGAGGAGGTCACAAGAGACCCAGTACTTC	TRBV9	.	.	TRBJ2-5
CSVESRDYEQYF	TGCAGCGTTGAATCAAGGGACTACGAGCAGTACTTC	TRBV29-1	.	.	TRBJ2-7
CASSPPTPMARTDTQYF	TGTGCCAGCAGCCCTCCTACACCAATGGCTCGTACAGATACGCAGTATTTT	TRBV5-5	once	.	TRBJ2-3
CASSLRSWTSGNLNEQFF	TGTGCCAGCAGCCTACGATCCTGGACTAGCGGGAATTTAAATGAGCAGTTCTTC	TRBV7-2	.	TRBD2	TRBJ2-1
CASSYSAGNQPQHF	TGTGCCAGCAGTTACTCGGCAGGTAATCAGCCCCAGCATTTT	TRBV6-5	.	.	TRBJ1-5
CASRSPSERPYF	TGTGCCAGCAGGTCCCCGTCCGAACGCCCGTACTTC	TRBV28	few	.	TRBJ2-7
CASSPGLAGDNEQFF	TGTGCCAGCAGTCCCGGACTAGCGGGAGACAATGAGCAGTTCTTC	TRBV6-1	.	TRBD2	TRBJ2-1
CASGWGTAWDSGANVLTF	TGTGCTAGTGGTTGGGGGACAGCGTGGGACTCTGGGGCCAACGTCCTGACTTTC	TRBV12-5	.	TRBD1	TRBJ2-6
CASSRQEGDTQYF	TGTGCCAGCAGCCGCCAGGAGGGGGATACGCAGTATTTT	TRBV14	.	.	TRBJ2-3
CASSSPNSGANVLTF	TGTGCCAGCAGCTCTCCAAACTCTGGGGCCAACGTCCTGACTTTC	TRBV5-6	.	.	TRBJ2-6
CASSWGQSRTEAFF	TGTGCCAGCAGCTGGGGACAGTCGAGGACTGAAGCTTTCTTT	TRBV11-2	once	TRBD1	TRBJ1-1
CASSETSYEQYF	TGTGCCAGCAGTGAAACCTCCTACGAGCAGTACTTC	TRBV6-1	.	.	TRBJ2-7
CASSLISGQSNEQFF	TGCGCCAGCAGCTTGATCAGCGGCCAGAGCAATGAGCAGTTCTTC	TRBV5-1	.	.	TRBJ2-1
CASSTSKLRVGETQYF	TGTGCCAGCAGCACCTCGAAGCTTAGAGTAGGAGAGACCCAGTACTTC	TRBV7-9	.	.	TRBJ2-5
CASRPAGGRDQETQYF	TGTGCCAGCCGCCCCGCGGGCGGGAGAGACCAAGAGACCCAGTACTTC	TRBV7-9	.	TRBD2	TRBJ2-5
CATRGFGTDTQYF	TGTGCCACCAGGGGGTTTGGGACAGATACGCAGTATTTT	TRBV15	.	.	TRBJ2-3
CASTLPGQGRSGANVLTF	TGTGCCAGCACCCTCCCGGGACAGGGTAGATCTGGGGCCAACGTCCTGACTTTC	TRBV5-6	.	TRBD1	TRBJ2-6
CASNRDSPYTEAFF	TGCGCCAGCAACCGGGACAGCCCATACACTGAAGCTTTCTTT	TRBV5-1	.	TRBD1	TRBJ1-1
CASSQEWVAGASDTQYF	TGCGCCAGCAGCCAAGAGTGGGTAGCGGGGGCGTCAGATACGCAGTATTTT	TRBV4-3	.	TRBD2	TRBJ2-3
CASRTVAGGGEQYF	TGTGCCAGCAGAACAGTAGCGGGAGGGGGAGAGCAGTACTTC	TRBV6-1	.	TRBD2	TRBJ2-7
CASSLGNNEQFF	TGCGCCAGCAGCTTGGGTAACAATGAGCAGTTCTTC	TRBV5-1	.	.	TRBJ2-1
CASSRQGASTGELFF	TGCGCCAGCAGCCGACAGGGGGCCAGCACCGGGGAGCTGTTTTTT	TRBV10-1	.	TRBD1	TRBJ2-2
CASSEVPVAAFF	TGTGCCAGCAGTGAAGTCCCCGTAGCAGCTTTCTTT	TRBV2	.	.	TRBJ1-1